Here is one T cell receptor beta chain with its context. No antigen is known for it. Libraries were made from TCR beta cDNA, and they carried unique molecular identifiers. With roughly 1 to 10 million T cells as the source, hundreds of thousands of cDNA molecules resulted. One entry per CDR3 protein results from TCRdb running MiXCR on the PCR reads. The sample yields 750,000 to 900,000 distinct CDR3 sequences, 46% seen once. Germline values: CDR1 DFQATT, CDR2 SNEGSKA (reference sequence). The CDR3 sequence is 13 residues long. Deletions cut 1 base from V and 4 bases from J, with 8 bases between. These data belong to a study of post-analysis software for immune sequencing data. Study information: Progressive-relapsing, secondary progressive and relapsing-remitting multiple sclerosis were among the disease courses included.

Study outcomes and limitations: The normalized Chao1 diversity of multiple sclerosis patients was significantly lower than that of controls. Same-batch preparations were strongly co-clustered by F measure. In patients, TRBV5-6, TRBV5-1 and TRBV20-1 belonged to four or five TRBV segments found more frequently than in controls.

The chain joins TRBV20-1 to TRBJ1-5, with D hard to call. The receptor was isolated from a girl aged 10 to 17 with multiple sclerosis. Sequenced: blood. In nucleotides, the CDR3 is TGCAGTGCTAGAGTGCATCCAAATCAGCCCCAGCATTTT. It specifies CSARVHPNQPQHF.